This TCR beta chain appears in the sequencing data of a study of cytotoxic CD8 clonotypes in ibrutinib-treated CLL (dated by TCRdb to about 2021). With regard to the full study: The cohort had some eleven relapsed/refractory and approximately 15 treatment-naive patients; some 17 were IGHV unmutated. Cryopreserved peripheral blood mononuclear cells were obtained before treatment, at response, and at either sustained remission or disease progression. On average, each sample had about 250,000 productive templates and under 95,000 productive rearrangements. Response samples were taken after a median of roughly eleven months on treatment, ranging from 6 to 36 months. Longitudinal samples were available for 26 of the 86 trial participants. Responses were partial in roughly 24 patients and complete in 2; after median 68 months follow-up, some 15 stayed in remission and 12 progressed.

A MiSeq instrument was used for deep resolution sequencing, which targeted depths ranging from 1 in 1 million up to 1 in 200,000 T cells, with coverage averaging 10x for each clonotype. The immunoSEQ hsTCRB Kit was used to generate TCR beta libraries. The authors processed their data as follows. ImmunoSEQ Data Assistant and ImmunoSEQ Analyzer were used for data analysis, and V, D and J genes were assigned according to IMGT definitions. Clonality was computed as one minus normalized Shannon entropy of productive rearrangement frequencies, ranging from 0 to 1. Only overrepresented clonotypes making up at least 0.05% of the repertoire of each patient were included in the public clonotype analysis. Repertoires from approximately 13 age-matched healthy donors in immuneACCESS were used as clonality controls. TCRdb stores this immuneACCESS table with in-frame sequences only. Part of the clones is absent; in the studies checked, under half of the shortfall reflects unresolved V genes, and no reason is known for the rest. That table gives V, J and clone size, and the DNA gave D and trimming. The sample table shows about 310,000 clones, and around four fifths are seen once. About 6.3% of the sample is held by the ten biggest clonotypes.

Overall study results and their limits: Baseline clonality exceeded that of age-matched healthy donors and correlated strongly with circulating CD8+ T-cell counts. Public clonotypes were rare and either shrank or stayed stable during treatment, and the rise in clonality at ibrutinib response reflected expansion of private clonotypes. Clonality increased at ibrutinib response, stayed stable in sustained remission, and fell back toward baseline at progression. Sustained-remission and progressing patients did not have matched sampling times, and lymph node repertoires were not examined.

Comment on this clone: The clone's antigen remains unknown. Base quality data are lacking; no much larger clone is found one base away.

For TCR beta library preparation, approximately 2 micrograms of genomic DNA were extracted from the cryopreserved PBMCs. Longitudinal blood samples from CLL patients receiving ibrutinib monotherapy were subjected to high-throughput TCR beta sequencing. The patients took part in an open-label, single-center phase 2 trial of ibrutinib monotherapy. The junction shows trimming of 8 bases on V and 1 base on J, plus 12 bases between the germline ends. Including cysteine and phenylalanine, the CDR3 has 14 amino acids. The sequence is cut down to CDR3 DNA, 42 bases in frame from base 1. CDR1 is given as SNHLY and CDR2 as FYNNEI, both from the germline V gene.

This clonotype was obtained from a human donor with chronic lymphocytic leukemia. The sequence is built from TRBV2 and TRBJ1-5; the D region possibly corresponds to TRBD1 (6 bases align). This specimen was PBMCs, taken before ibrutinib treatment. The CDR3 here reads CASGGGLSNQPQHF. The DNA sequence is TGTGCCAGCGGAGGGGGGCTCAGCAATCAGCCCCAGCATTTT.